The 13 T cell receptor beta chains presented below share a single source sample, sequenced in a study of blood T cell repertoires in COVID-19. Produced via immunoSEQ multiplex PCR; TCRdb's table is partial and in-frame only. The table has approximately 66,000 clones, around 90% seen once; the top ten hold approximately 8.8%. The sequencing input was peripheral blood. All receptors derive from a human donor with active COVID-19. The donor label of this sample is uncertain.

For the CDR3, the DNA is TGTGCCAGCAGTCCCCGCCCGCCCGAACATTCCTACGAGCAGTACTTC. It specifies CASSPRPPEHSYEQYF. The chain uses TRBV27 and TRBJ2-7, with D uncertain. The CDR3 has 16 amino acids. Germline CDR1 reads MNHEY; CDR2 reads SMNVEV (reference sequence). V lost 5 bases to trimming and J lost 1 base, with 18 bases between them.

J is TRBJ2-7 and V is TRBV30; a weak D match, TRBD1 (5 bases). The CDR3 totals 12 residues. V gave up 2 bases and J gave up 5 bases, with 10 bases separating them. Germline V gene lookup returns CDR1 GTSNPN and CDR2 SVGIG (reference sequence). CDR3 sequence (DNA): TGTGCCTGGAGTAGGCAGGGTAACGAGCAGTACTTC. Its translation is CAWSRQGNEQYF. Complete variable domain (other parts from reference TRBV30 and TRBJ2-7): SQTIHQWPATLVQPVGSPLSLECTVEGTSNPNLYWYRQAAGRGLQLLFYSVGIGQISSEVPQNLSASRPQDRQFILSSKKLLLSDSGFYLCAWSRQGNEQYFGPGTRLTVT.

This clone was seen a handful of times. This chain joins TRBV2 and TRBJ2-3; TRBD2 aligns across 9 bases. CDR1 and CDR2 (germline): SNHLY, FYNNEI. The junction had 5 bases not matched to a gene; V was cut back by 4 bases and J by 6 bases. The CDR3 consists of 14 residues. CDR3 nucleotides: TGTGCCAGCAGTGGAGCGGGAGGAGGGGATACGCAGTATTTT. The encoded protein is CASSGAGGGDTQYF.

The chain recombines TRBV10-3 with TRBJ2-5, with 10 bases lining up with TRBD1. CDR1 is ENHRY, CDR2 SYGVKD, per germline. V shed 2 bases, J shed 4 bases, and the junction held 1 base outside the gene matches. This CDR3 is 14 amino acids long. The CDR3 reads CAISERTGGETQYF. CDR3 coding DNA: TGTGCCATCAGTGAGCGGACAGGGGGAGAGACCCAGTACTTC.

This sequence joins TRBV11-2 and TRBJ2-7; 11 bases line up with TRBD2. CDR3 size: 17 residues. In germline, CDR1 is SGHAT, CDR2 FQNNGV. Trimming at V came to 0 bases and at J to 0 bases, leaving 4 bases not matched to a gene. The chain's CDR3 is CASSLEAGLAASYEQYF. In DNA, the CDR3 is TGTGCCAGCAGCTTAGAAGCGGGACTAGCGGCCTCCTACGAGCAGTACTTC.

The chain carries TRBV4-1 and TRBJ2-1, with 8 bases matching TRBD2. Germline V lookup: CDR1 MGHRA, CDR2 YSYEKL. This CDR3 comprises 15 residues. J lost 4 bases, V lost 1 base, and 3 bases had no gene match. CDR3 sequence: CASSQGTSGYNEQFF. CDR3 DNA sequence: TGCGCCAGCAGCCAAGGTACTAGCGGATACAATGAGCAGTTCTTC.

The rearrangement uses TRBV11-2 and TRBJ2-2, with 9 bases identical to TRBD1. This CDR3 is built from 18 residues. Germline CDR1 is SGHAT and CDR2 is FQNNGV. V shed 1 base and J 6 bases; nucleotides not matched to a gene: 12. CDR3 residues: CASSLVNVGQGLPGELFF. The CDR3 nucleotides read TGTGCCAGCAGCTTAGTAAACGTTGGACAGGGGTTGCCCGGGGAGCTGTTTTTT.

V usage is TRBV7-2 and J usage is TRBJ1-1, with D maybe TRBD1 (6 bases). CDR1 and CDR2 (germline): SGHTA, FQGNSA. V was cut by 3 bases and J by 5 bases, with 13 bases left in between. This CDR3 contains 14 residues. The CDR3 sequence: CASSLQRGGTEAFF. The CDR3 nucleotides read TGTGCCAGCAGCTTGCAAAGGGGGGGTACTGAAGCTTTCTTT.

The V gene is TRBV7-2, the J gene TRBJ2-7; 7 positions match TRBD1. V dropped 4 bases and J dropped 6; count of bases not matched to a gene: 6. Germline V gene lookup returns CDR1 SGHTA and CDR2 FQGNSA. CDR3 length equals 13 residues. The CDR3 sequence is CASSSRQGGEQYF. CDR3 coding DNA: TGTGCCAGCAGCTCAAGACAGGGCGGCGAGCAGTACTTC.

CDR3 sequence (DNA): TGTGCCAGCAGCTTGGTGGCTAGCGGGAATGAGCAGTTCTTC. It codes for CASSLVASGNEQFF. The genes are TRBV5-5 and TRBJ2-1; 8 positions match TRBD2. CDR3 length equals 14 residues. The germline CDR1 and CDR2 sequences are SGHKS and YYEKEE (reference sequence). Unmatched junction bases numbered 3, after V lost 0 bases and J lost 7 bases.

V is TRBV4-1 and J is TRBJ1-5, with no clear D. Germline V lookup: CDR1 MGHRA, CDR2 YSYEKL. The CDR3 is made up of 16 amino acids. V shed 4 bases and J shed 0 bases, with 13 bases lying between them. The DNA for the CDR3 is TGCGCCAGCAGCCCCTCGGTCCTGTATAGCAATCAGCCCCAGCATTTT. It specifies CASSPSVLYSNQPQHF.

The chain links TRBV29-1 to TRBJ2-7; weak D call: TRBD1 (6 bases). V lost 3 bases to trimming and J lost 2 bases, with 17 bases between them. Germline CDR1 is SQVTM and CDR2 is ANQGSEA. The CDR3 runs 15 residues. Here the CDR3 DNA reads TGCAGCGTTGATGGTTTGGGGACAACACCCTACGAGCAGTACTTC. It specifies CSVDGLGTTPYEQYF.

The rearrangement uses TRBV7-3 and TRBJ2-7; 13 nucleotides agree with TRBD2. Germline V gene sequence: CDR1 SGHTA, CDR2 FQGTGA. V was clipped by 7 bases and J by 0 bases; unmatched bases: 12. CDR3 size: 18 residues. Here the CDR3 reads CASTPPGLAGFSSYEQYF. CDR3 sequence (DNA): TGTGCCAGCACCCCCCCGGGACTAGCGGGGTTTAGCTCCTACGAGCAGTACTTC.